The T cell receptor beta chain under discussion was sequenced for a study of cytomegalovirus exposure and HLA in healthy donors. Overall study: A subsequent analysis reported that the 95 to 150 validation repertoires were produced on the same platform that had also been used for the roughly 700 first-cohort repertoires. Regarding the study as a whole: The authors confirmed in vitro that three CMV-associated chains were specific for CMV antigens. Cytomegalovirus association was assigned to approximately 160 TCR beta chains.

V lost 10 bases to trimming and J lost 8 bases; unmatched junction nucleotides: 10. The CDR3 has 13 residues. The germline V gene encodes CDR1 MDHEN and CDR2 SYDVKM. The donors were in the roughly 110-subject validation cohort, distinct from the 666-subject first cohort. Sequencing used immunoSEQ multiplex PCR; TCRdb keeps in-frame clones, though not all of them. The sample consists of about 73,000 clones, roughly 95% of them appearing once. A word on this clone: Its specificity is unknown.

This chain connects TRBV28 to TRBJ1-4, with 7 positions matching TRBD1. The sample consisted of PBMCs. This receptor was taken from a man younger than 35 in good health and CMV-seronegative. CDR3 sequence: CAIQRDSEEKLFF. The CDR3 region has the DNA TGTGCCATACAACGGGACAGCGAGGAAAAACTGTTTTTT.